The 20 T cell receptor beta chains given below trace back to one sample, sequenced in a study of shared clonotypes between healthy human individuals. Profiled with immunoSEQ multiplex PCR; TCRdb holds only in-frame clones, not every one. This table holds a few million clones, 93% found once. Sequencing was performed on naive CD4+ T cells from PBMCs. Subset indicated: CD45RA+ positively selected. The receptors derive from a man between 18 and 35 years old in good health. Some clones in this sample may be carry-over from other donors' samples.

J is TRBJ2-5 and V is TRBV6-6, with D possibly called TRBD1 or TRBD2 (5 bases each). The germline CDR1 and CDR2 sequences are MNHNY and SVGAGI (reference sequence). V was trimmed by 7 bases and J by 4 bases, leaving 19 bases between them. The CDR3 is 15 residues long. The CDR3 protein is CASTGPLRGTETQYF. The CDR3 nucleotides are TGTGCCAGCACCGGGCCTTTGAGGGGAACAGAGACCCAGTACTTC.

The chain combines TRBV6-1 with TRBJ1-2; 8 nucleotides agree with TRBD1. Germline CDR1 MNHNS, CDR2 SASEGT. This CDR3 contains 18 residues. With 1 base clipped from V and 2 bases from J, the junction kept 12 bases outside the gene matches. This CDR3 reads CASSEVYGTGFGNYGYTF. As DNA, the CDR3 is TGTGCCAGCAGTGAAGTCTATGGGACAGGCTTTGGGAACTATGGCTACACCTTC.

J is TRBJ2-7 and V is TRBV30; 10 positions agree with TRBD1. Per the germline V gene, CDR1 is GTSNPN and CDR2 is SVGIG (reference sequence). J was trimmed by 2 bases and V by 0 bases; bases with no gene match: 4. The CDR3 has 15 residues. As DNA, the CDR3 is TGTGCCTGGAGTGTACGACAGGGGGCGACCTACGAGCAGTACTTC. Translating it yields CAWSVRQGATYEQYF.

A remark on this clone: Other nucleotide sequences from this sample produce the same CDR3. This rearrangement joins TRBV5-1 to TRBJ1-1, with D uncertain. Between the trimmed V and J ends, which lost 0 bases and 1 base, there was a span of 7 bases. The CDR3 covers 14 residues. The germline V gene has CDR1 SGHRS and CDR2 YFSETQ. The chain's CDR3 is CASSLGGPNTEAFF. In DNA form, the CDR3 reads TGCGCCAGCAGCTTGGGTGGACCGAACACTGAAGCTTTCTTT.

Concerning this clone: In the same sample, other DNA sequences code for this CDR3. The chain has TRBV5-1 and TRBJ2-3; weak D call: TRBD2 (5 bases). CDR3 length equals 15 residues. The V and J ends lost 4 bases and 0 bases respectively, with 12 bases between them. Germline loops: CDR1 SGHRS, CDR2 YFSETQ. The CDR3 sequence: CASSPLGGSTDTQYF. Here the CDR3 DNA reads TGCGCCAGCAGCCCCCTTGGCGGGAGCACAGATACGCAGTATTTT.

J is TRBJ2-5 and V is TRBV19, with a tentative D call TRBD1 (5 bases). Trimming pared 3 bases from V and 7 bases from J, leaving 33 bases between. Germline V gives CDR1 LNHDA, CDR2 SQIVND (reference sequence). The CDR3 covers 20 residues. The CDR3 is CASSMFFGRSTDTLIGTQYF. The DNA of the CDR3 is TGTGCCAGTAGTATGTTCTTTGGGCGTTCGACAGATACATTGATTGGGACCCAGTACTTC.

The chain employs TRBV11-2 and TRBJ2-2; TRBD1 matches at 10 bases. The J segment lost 2 bases and the V segment lost 0 bases, leaving 6 bases of the junction unmatched. CDR3 size: 18 residues. CDR1 and CDR2 (germline): SGHAT, FQNNGV. CDR3 protein: CASSLDPRQGANTGELFF. The CDR3 DNA follows: TGTGCCAGCAGCTTAGATCCCCGACAGGGGGCTAACACCGGGGAGCTGTTTTTT. Looking up the rest from reference TRBV11-2 and TRBJ2-2 gives the full variable domain: EAGVAQSPRYKIIEKRQSVAFWCNPISGHATLYWYQQILGQGPKLLIQFQNNGVVDDSQLPKDRFSAERLKGVDSTLKIQPAKLEDSAVYLCASSLDPRQGANTGELFFGEGSRLTVL.

V is TRBV5-1 and J is TRBJ1-1; unclear D gene. This CDR3 contains 13 residues. Germline CDR1 is SGHRS and CDR2 is YFSETQ. V was cut by 7 bases and J by 1 base, with 11 bases left in between. The DNA for the CDR3 is TGCGCCAGCCGGTCGTACGAGAACACTGAAGCTTTCTTT. Protein product: CASRSYENTEAFF.

The chain recombines TRBV30 with TRBJ1-4, with unresolved D. Germline V gene lookup returns CDR1 GTSNPN and CDR2 SVGIG (reference sequence). Trimming stripped 1 base from V and 7 bases from J, with 13 bases between. CDR3 size: 14 residues. The CDR3 DNA is TGTGCCTGGAGTGCCACCCTAAATAGTGAAAAACTGTTTTTT. It translates to CAWSATLNSEKLFF.

The chain couples TRBV9 to TRBJ2-1, with 10 bases aligning to TRBD2. CDR1 and CDR2 (germline): SGDLS, YYNGEE. The V and J ends lost 2 bases and 5 bases, in that order; junction bases with no gene match: 1. The CDR3 has 14 residues. CDR3 sequence: CASSVLAGDNEQFF. The CDR3 DNA reads TGTGCCAGCAGCGTCCTAGCGGGGGACAATGAGCAGTTCTTC.

V is TRBV7-2 and J is TRBJ2-7; 11 nucleotides match TRBD2. V gave up 5 bases and J gave up 1 base; unmatched junction bases: 7. The CDR3 length is 16 residues. Germline values: CDR1 SGHTA, CDR2 FQGNSA. This CDR3 reads CASSLKLAGGSYEQYF. The CDR3, as DNA: TGTGCCAGCAGCCTGAAGCTAGCGGGGGGTTCCTACGAGCAGTACTTC.

V is TRBV11-2 and J is TRBJ2-5; D possibly corresponds to TRBD1 (6 bases). CDR1 and CDR2 (germline): SGHAT, FQNNGV. The CDR3 has 13 residues. Trimming left V 5 bases short and J 9 bases short, with 16 bases between. The DNA of the CDR3 is TGTGCCAGCAGCGCAGGGGCCCCCGCATCCCAGTACTTC. This translates into CASSAGAPASQYF.

Here the CDR3 DNA reads TGTGCCAGCAGCTTAGTTCAGGCTGGTCAGCCCCAGCATTTT. Translating gives CASSLVQAGQPQHF. The chain joins TRBV7-2 to TRBJ1-5, with unresolved D. The CDR3 contains 14 residues. V was pared by 1 base and J by 6 bases, with 10 bases between. Germline loops: CDR1 SGHTA, CDR2 FQGNSA.

The chain combines TRBV28 with TRBJ1-4, with a weak D call TRBD1 (6 bases). The CDR3 consists of 13 residues. The germline gives CDR1 MDHEN, CDR2 SYDVKM. The V end lost 6 bases, the J end lost 4 bases, and 9 bases lay between the germline ends. The CDR3 DNA reads TGTGCCAGCAGGGACAGTTTTAATGAAAAACTGTTTTTT. It encodes CASRDSFNEKLFF.

This clone was observed once. The chain uses TRBV6-5 and TRBJ1-2; D unclear. The ends were cut back, 6 bases at V and 4 bases at J, with 9 bases in the middle. The length of the CDR3 is 12 residues. Germline V lookup: CDR1 MNHEY, CDR2 SVGAGI. CDR3 coding DNA: TGTGCCAGCAGCGCAGGAGCCTATGGCTACACCTTC. This encodes CASSAGAYGYTF.

This clone was found once. This chain connects TRBV14 to TRBJ1-1; 7 nucleotides match TRBD1. Germline CDR1 is SGHDN and CDR2 is FVKESK. Unmatched junction bases numbered 7, after V lost 2 bases and J lost 4 bases. The CDR3 covers 15 residues. The CDR3 loop reads CASSQRNKGATEAFF. CDR3 sequence (DNA): TGTGCCAGCAGCCAACGAAACAAGGGGGCCACTGAAGCTTTCTTT.

The chain uses TRBV7-3 and TRBJ2-3, with 8 bases identical to TRBD2. From germline, CDR1 is SGHTA and CDR2 FQGTGA. With 2 bases clipped from V and 0 bases from J, the junction kept 4 bases outside the gene matches. The CDR3 runs 16 residues. CDR3 region: CASSLQLAGSTDTQYF. CDR3 nucleotides: TGTGCCAGCAGCTTACAGCTAGCGGGTAGCACAGATACGCAGTATTTT.

The chain joins TRBV14 to TRBJ2-7; 8 bases are a match to TRBD2. The V gene end was trimmed by 0 bases and the J gene end by 8 bases; junction bases not matched to a gene: 3. CDR1 and CDR2 (germline): SGHDN, FVKESK. The CDR3 runs to 13 residues. The CDR3 region is CASSQDGRGKQYF. The CDR3 nucleotides read TGTGCCAGCAGCCAAGACGGGAGGGGCAAGCAGTACTTC.

CDR3 DNA: TGTGCGGCTAGGCCCGCGGGAACTGAAGCTTTCTTT. Translated, it gives CAARPAGTEAFF. This chain links TRBV2 with TRBJ1-1; D is ambiguous. This CDR3 contains 12 residues. Per the germline V gene, CDR1 is SNHLY and CDR2 is FYNNEI.

J is TRBJ2-2 and V is TRBV7-6; 8 bases line up with TRBD1. The CDR3 length is 16 residues. The trim removed 5 bases at V and 1 base at J, leaving 6 bases unmatched. CDR1 SGHVS and CDR2 FNYEAQ come from the germline V gene. CDR3 nucleotide sequence: TGTGCCAGCAGCGCCTCCGGGACAGGGAACACCGGGGAGCTGTTTTTT. This sequence encodes CASSASGTGNTGELFF.